This T cell receptor beta chain came from a study of blood T cell repertoires in COVID-19. Looking at the study overall: The United States, Italy and Spain supplied acute and convalescent COVID-19 samples. Sample material is recorded as cDNA or gDNA derived from T cells, B-cell-depleted T cells, or PBMCs.

Per the original data handling: Nucleated cell counts were estimated from reference gene primer amplification. Some clones are missing from TCRdb's copy, which holds only in-frame ones; the method was immunoSEQ multiplex PCR. That table supplies the V and J calls and clone size; D and trimming were determined from the DNA. The data show fewer than 90,000 clones, approximately 91% seen once. The CDR3 runs to 12 residues. Germline lookup yields CDR1 MNHEY and CDR2 SVGAGI. V lost 10 bases to trimming and J lost 7 bases, with 13 bases between them. The origin of this receptor is a man between 70 and 80 years old with acute or convalescent COVID-19. Sequencing input: peripheral blood. V gene TRBV6-5 combines with J gene TRBJ2-2; weak D call: TRBD1 (6 bases). CDR3 amino acids: CATQGQFGELFF. CDR3 nucleotides: TGTGCCACACAGGGACAATTCGGGGAGCTGTTTTTT.